This T cell receptor (beta chain) is from a study of T cell repertoires in cytomegalovirus infection. The overall study: The authors relied on CMV epitopes, both recently identified HLA-C-restricted and well-studied HLA-B-restricted.

A note on this clonotype: No antigen is known for it.

Per germline, CDR1 SEHNR and CDR2 FQNEAQ (reference sequence). This CDR3 has 16 amino acids. V was shortened by 1 base and J by 1 base, with 13 bases between the two germline ends. TCRdb analysed the reads with MiXCR anew, one entry per CDR3 protein. The table includes just over 450,000 distinct CDR3 sequences, approximately 42% detected once. Sequencing was performed on cultured PBMCs, taken from culture after CMV antigen stimulation. This chain uses TRBV7-9 with TRBJ1-1; TRBD1 is a possible D gene (5 bases). The sequence derives from a human donor in good health (CMV status not recorded). Some clones in this sample may be carry-over from other donors' samples. The CDR3 sequence is CASSLGVGRWNTEAFF. As DNA, the CDR3 is TGTGCCAGCAGCTTAGGGGTGGGACGTTGGAACACTGAAGCTTTCTTT.